The clone carrying this T cell receptor beta chain was seen a few times. Authors' processing steps: Reference gene primer amplification yielded estimated nucleated cell counts. Here immunoSEQ multiplex PCR was the method, and the copy in TCRdb shows in-frame clones only, minus some. Clone size and the V and J calls come from that table; the DNA yielded D and trimming. The repertoire holds about 110,000 clones, with about nine tenths as singletons. This record belongs to a study of blood T cell repertoires in COVID-19. Study-wide background: Samples representing acute and convalescent COVID-19 were sourced from the United States, Italy and Spain.

Per the germline V gene, CDR1 is SGHNT and CDR2 is YYREEE (reference sequence). V was clipped by 0 bases and J by 8 bases, with 13 bases between them. The CDR3 contains 14 residues. The material sequenced was peripheral blood. The rearrangement joins TRBV5-4 to TRBJ2-3; D may be TRBD1 (6 bases). This sequence was found in a woman aged 30 to 39 with acute or convalescent COVID-19. The CDR3 nucleotides read TGTGCCAGCAGCTTGGCACAGGGTCAAGGTACGCAGTATTTT. Its translation: CASSLAQGQGTQYF.